This TCR beta chain was sequenced during a study of Graves' ophthalmopathy and Graves' hyperthyroidism (dated by TCRdb to 2017 to 2018). In the study overall: Peripheral blood was collected at initial diagnosis, prior to any treatment. TCR beta repertoire signatures were used to distinguish Graves' ophthalmopathy from Graves' hyperthyroidism and to predict progression to ophthalmopathy. In total, over 130 blood samples were TCR-sequenced: approximately 42 ophthalmopathy, around 75 hyperthyroidism and 17 hyperthyroidism-to-ophthalmopathy patients. To explore V-J signatures that distinguish ophthalmopathy from hyperthyroidism, a discovery set of 95 to 100 patients was enrolled, made up of around 40 with ophthalmopathy and under 65 with stable hyperthyroidism. The independent validation cohort included about 19 hyperthyroidism patients plus 17 patients who later progressed from hyperthyroidism to ophthalmopathy. In roughly 6 hyperthyroidism patients, the T-cell repertoire of thyroid tissue was compared with the T-cell repertoire of blood. Following sample collection, hyperthyroidism patients were given methimazole at a starting dose of 30 mg daily, and ophthalmopathy patients were given high-dose intravenous methylprednisolone. Broader findings and caveats from the paper: No statistical method was used to set the sample size in advance, and the investigators knew which group each participant was assigned to. In cross-validation, the 13-signature model distinguished ophthalmopathy from stable hyperthyroidism with approximately 85% sensitivity and roughly 81% specificity, and in the test set the corresponding values were about 80% and 75%. Most expanded thyroid clonotypes with frequency above 0.001 were also detected in blood, suggesting blood repertoires may reflect the thyroid immune response. In validation, the model predicted ophthalmopathy progression with 55% to 71% sensitivity and approximately 72% specificity; 12 predicted patients were CT-confirmed with GO in a median of 6.5 months.

For repertoire sequencing, TCR beta CDR3 regions were amplified from RNA transcripts. The first round was an RT-PCR using HTBI primers with the Qiagen OneStep RT-PCR kit, and this first round was followed by a second-round multiplex PCR, then size selection and purification. The libraries underwent paired-end sequencing with 100 bp reads on an Illumina HiSeq2000. From the authors' description of their analysis: SOAPnuke was used for read processing, and reads with adapters, uncalled bases, a mean Phred below 15, or no exact constant-primer or identifier match were discarded. COPE v1.2.5 was used to merge the high-quality paired reads. Clonotypes were defined as unique nucleotide sequences and were aligned to IMGT TRB V, D and J references using MiTCR v1.1. Only V-J combinations with frequency above 0.0001 were analysed, covering about 99% of repertoires. A TCR clonal expansion and chaos score per V-J combination was defined as the ratio of F50 clonal expansion to chaos observed in the TCRdist matrix. Welch's t-statistics and random forest were used to narrow the features down to 10 to 15 V-J combinations, which were then fed into a naive Bayes classifier. The similarity between thyroid and blood repertoires was quantified using the Morisita-Horn index. TCRdb trimmed public reads at Q25 via fastp, called clones via MiXCR and kept in-frame beta chains. Here each entry gathers all rows of one CDR3 protein and keeps the most common genes and DNA. The V and J calls and clone size are TCRdb's, not the authors'. The sample has roughly 50,000 distinct CDR3 sequences on record, more than 40% of them singletons. Approximately 4.8% of the sample lies in the top ten.

V is pared back by 0 bases and J by 3 bases, with 12 bases lying between the germline termini. From cysteine to phenylalanine, the CDR3 is 15 amino acids long. CDR3 DNA only is kept here, 45 bases in frame from base 1. CDR1 and CDR2 were assigned from the germline V gene as SGHRS and YFSETQ. The ophthalmopathy patients had moderately to severely active disease, with a Clinical Activity Score of 3 or higher, a NOSPECS grade of 4 or higher, and a disease duration of less than 3 months. Anyone with other autoimmune diseases, uncontrolled infections, pregnancy or lactation was excluded from the study. Diagnosis relied on clinical symptoms, serum thyroxine, TRAb, thyroid ultrasound and orbital computed tomography. Ficoll-Paque density gradient centrifugation was used to isolate PBMCs from around 10 ml of fresh peripheral blood. Trizol reagent was used to extract the total RNA, and its quality was then checked on an Agilent 2100 Bioanalyzer.

This clonotype was observed many times. Which antigen it targets is not known. Base qualities were left out, and no much larger clone turns up one base away. The specimen was peripheral blood. The sequence links TRBV5-1 to TRBJ1-2, and possibly TRBD1, on 6 matching bases. The TCR was taken from an adult woman with Graves' ophthalmopathy. The sequenced DNA: TGCGCCAGCAGCTTGGAGGTAGGGGGGCACTATGGCTACACCTTC. This is translated as CASSLEVGGHYGYTF.